The 13 T cell receptor beta chains below come from one sample, sequenced in a study of early T cells in non-severe SARS-CoV-2 infection. TCRdb processed the 5' RACE reads anew with MiXCR; each CDR3 protein has one entry. The sample contains roughly 28,000 distinct CDR3 sequences, around 4% of which appear only once. Sequenced: whole blood. These TCRs come from an adult who was a healthcare worker with PCR-confirmed SARS-CoV-2 infection or an uninfected control (not recorded which).

There are many counts of this clonotype. This chain uses TRBV20-1 with TRBJ2-3; possibly TRBD1 for D (5 bases). The CDR3 covers 16 residues. Germline loops: CDR1 DFQATT, CDR2 SNEGSKA (reference sequence). V was cut by 0 bases and J by 6 bases, with 19 bases left in between. The CDR3 nucleotides read TGCAGTGCTAGAGACCCAAGTTCAGGGCCGGTTGATACGCAGTATTTT. Its translation is CSARDPSSGPVDTQYF.

There are a few counts of this clonotype. V is TRBV7-8 and J is TRBJ2-3, with D hard to call. This CDR3 contains 14 residues. The V end was cut by 6 bases, the J end by 4 bases, with 14 bases between. Germline loops: CDR1 SGHVS, CDR2 FQNEAQ. The CDR3 region has the DNA TGTGCCAGCAGGCCAGGTCTTAGGGCAGATACGCAGTATTTT. Translated, it gives CASRPGLRADTQYF.

The table lists this clonotype with many counts. The chain combines TRBV10-1 with TRBJ2-3, with 7 positions matching TRBD2. This CDR3 is 13 amino acids long. Germline V gene lookup returns CDR1 WNHNN and CDR2 SYGVQD (reference sequence). The CDR3 nucleotides read TGCGTTGGGTACGCGGGAGTTTTTCATACGCAGTATTTT. Residues: CVGYAGVFHTQYF.

The J gene is TRBJ1-2, the V gene TRBV3-1; a possible D gene is TRBD1 (5 bases). The V end was cut by 3 bases, the J end by 9 bases, with 14 bases between. Germline CDR1 reads LGHDT; CDR2 reads YNNKEL (reference sequence). This CDR3 comprises 13 residues. CDR3 sequence: CASSQEGRLSYTF. In nucleotides, the CDR3 is TGTGCCAGCAGCCAGGAGGGGCGTCTCAGCTACACCTTC.

This clonotype occurred many times. The chain employs TRBV19 and TRBJ1-5; no definite D call. Germline V gives CDR1 LNHDA, CDR2 SQIVND (reference sequence). There are 16 residues in the CDR3. V was pared by 3 bases and J by 1 base, with 13 bases between. The CDR3 DNA reads as TGTGCCAGTAGTATTAATGGCGGTATAAGCAATCAGCCCCAGCATTTT. Translation: CASSINGGISNQPQHF.

This clonotype was counted at least ten times. The chain has TRBV6-5 and TRBJ2-2; D call uncertain. CDR3 length equals 16 residues. CDR1 and CDR2 (germline): MNHEY, SVGAGI. V lost 8 bases, J lost 4 bases, and 20 bases lay in between. For the CDR3, the DNA is TGTGCCAGCGCCCTAAACCCTGGGGATGCCACCGGGGAGCTGTTTTTT. Its translation is CASALNPGDATGELFF.

This clonotype was observed many times. V is TRBV6-1 and J is TRBJ2-7; 9 nucleotides align to TRBD1. CDR1 and CDR2 (germline): MNHNS, SASEGT. The CDR3 consists of 16 residues. Losses at the gene ends were 5 bases for V and 3 bases for J; bases not matched to a gene: 11. The DNA for the CDR3 is TGTGCCAGCAGTTTTCCCGACAGGGGGAATAACTACGAGCAGTACTTC. The encoded protein is CASSFPDRGNNYEQYF.

Ten or more counts support this clonotype. CDR3 in DNA: TGTGCCAGCAGAGACCTAGCGGGGACGCAGTATTTT. It translates to CASRDLAGTQYF. V gene TRBV6-1 combines with J gene TRBJ2-3; 9 nucleotides align to TRBD2. After removal of 6 bases from V and 9 bases from J, the junction contained 4 bases not matched to a gene. The CDR3 runs 12 residues. Germline CDR1 MNHNS, CDR2 SASEGT.

In its sample, this clonotype was seen many times. This chain connects TRBV7-2 to TRBJ2-1; possible D gene TRBD1, 7 bases. V was cut by 0 bases and J by 9 bases, with 12 bases left in between. CDR3 length: 14 amino acids. In germline, CDR1 is SGHTA, CDR2 FQGNSA. The CDR3 sequence is CASSLAGRGAEQFF. The CDR3 DNA reads TGTGCCAGCAGCTTAGCTGGCAGGGGGGCTGAGCAGTTCTTC.

This chain uses TRBV19 with TRBJ2-5, with 14 bases fitting TRBD2. The CDR3 runs to 14 residues. Germline V gene lookup returns CDR1 LNHDA and CDR2 SQIVND (reference sequence). The V and J ends lost 6 bases and 7 bases, in that order; junction bases with no gene match: 4. Written as DNA, the CDR3 is TGTGCCAGTAGGGGACTAGCGGGAGCGGGGACCCAGTACTTC. This sequence encodes CASRGLAGAGTQYF.

This clonotype was counted ten times or more. The genes are TRBV12-3 or TRBV12-4 and TRBJ2-7, with TRBD1 matching over 8 bases. J gave up 3 bases and V 1 base, and 5 bases lay outside the gene matches. CDR3 size: 15 residues. The CDR3 DNA is TGTGCCAGCAGTTTAGATGGGACAGGCGTCTACGAGCAGTACTTC. This codes for CASSLDGTGVYEQYF.

The table lists this clonotype with many counts. This chain connects TRBV2 to TRBJ1-2; the D is unclear. The germline CDR1 and CDR2 sequences are SNHLY and FYNNEI. V lost 11 bases and J 5 bases, leaving 24 bases between the germline ends. The CDR3 is 15 amino acids. For the CDR3, the DNA is TGTGCCTCGGAAGGGCCCGCAAGATCGGCTTATGGCTACACCTTC. This translates into CASEGPARSAYGYTF.

This chain joins TRBV18 and TRBJ2-5; perhaps TRBD1 as D (6 bases). Germline loops: CDR1 KGHSH, CDR2 LQKENI. The V end was cut by 6 bases, the J end by 4 bases, with 12 bases between. CDR3 length equals 13 residues. CDR3: CASSFPGVETQYF. The CDR3 DNA is TGTGCCAGCTCCTTCCCAGGGGTAGAGACCCAGTACTTC.